The T cell receptor beta chain described here comes from a study of blood T cell repertoires in COVID-19. Study details: Acute-phase and convalescent COVID-19 samples originated in the United States, Italy and Spain. From T cells, B-cell-depleted T cells, or PBMCs came the material, which was cDNA or gDNA.

Assignments of participants to cohorts depended upon their own reported clinical history. In the original workflow: Reference gene primer amplification yielded estimated nucleated cell counts. Clones were sequenced by immunoSEQ multiplex PCR, and TCRdb holds only the in-frame ones, with some missing. From that table come the V and J calls and clone size; the DNA was used to work out D and trimming. The table shows 190,000 or so clones, with roughly four fifths occurring only once. CDR3 length: 14 amino acids. The V gene's germline CDR1 is KGHSH and CDR2 LQKENI. V lost 4 bases and J 3 bases, leaving 10 bases between the germline ends.

The sample was PBMCs or T cells enriched from blood (not recorded which). This TCR came from a middle-aged man who had recovered from COVID-19. The chain has TRBV18 and TRBJ1-3; D unclear. CDR3 in DNA: TGTGCCAGCTCACAGCAAGGGAGTGGAAACACCATATATTTT. Its protein product is CASSQQGSGNTIYF.